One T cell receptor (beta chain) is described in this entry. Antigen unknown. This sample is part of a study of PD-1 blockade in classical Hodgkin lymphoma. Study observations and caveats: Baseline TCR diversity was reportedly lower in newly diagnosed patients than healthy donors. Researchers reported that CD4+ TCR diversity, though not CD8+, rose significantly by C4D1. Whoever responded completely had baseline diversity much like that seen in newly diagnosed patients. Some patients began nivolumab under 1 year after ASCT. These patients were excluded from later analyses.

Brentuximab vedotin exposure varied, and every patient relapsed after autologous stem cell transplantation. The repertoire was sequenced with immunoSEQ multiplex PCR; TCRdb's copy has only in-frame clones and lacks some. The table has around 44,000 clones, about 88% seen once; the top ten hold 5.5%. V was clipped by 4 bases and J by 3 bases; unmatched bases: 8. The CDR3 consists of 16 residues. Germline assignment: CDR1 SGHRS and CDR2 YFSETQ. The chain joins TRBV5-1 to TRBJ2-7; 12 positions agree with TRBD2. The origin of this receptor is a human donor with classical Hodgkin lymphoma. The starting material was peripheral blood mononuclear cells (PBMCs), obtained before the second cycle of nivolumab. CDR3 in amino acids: CASSPRTSGKVYEQYF. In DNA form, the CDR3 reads TGCGCCAGCAGCCCCCGGACTAGCGGGAAGGTCTACGAGCAGTACTTC.